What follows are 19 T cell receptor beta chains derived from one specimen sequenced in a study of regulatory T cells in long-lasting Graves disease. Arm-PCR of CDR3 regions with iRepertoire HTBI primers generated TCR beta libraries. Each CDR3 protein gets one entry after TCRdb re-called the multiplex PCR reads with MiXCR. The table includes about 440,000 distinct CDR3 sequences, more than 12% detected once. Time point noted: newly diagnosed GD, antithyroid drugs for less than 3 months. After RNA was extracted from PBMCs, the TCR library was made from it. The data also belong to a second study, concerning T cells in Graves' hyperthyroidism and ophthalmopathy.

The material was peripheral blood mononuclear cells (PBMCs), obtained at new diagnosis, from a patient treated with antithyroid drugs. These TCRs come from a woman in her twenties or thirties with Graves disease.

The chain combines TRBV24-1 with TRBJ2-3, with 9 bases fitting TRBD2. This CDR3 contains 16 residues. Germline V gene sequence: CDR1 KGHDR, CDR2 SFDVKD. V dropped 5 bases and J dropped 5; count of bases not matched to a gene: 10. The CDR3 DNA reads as TGTGCCACCAGTGTGGGGGGTAGCGGGAGACTAGATACGCAGTATTTT. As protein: CATSVGGSGRLDTQYF.

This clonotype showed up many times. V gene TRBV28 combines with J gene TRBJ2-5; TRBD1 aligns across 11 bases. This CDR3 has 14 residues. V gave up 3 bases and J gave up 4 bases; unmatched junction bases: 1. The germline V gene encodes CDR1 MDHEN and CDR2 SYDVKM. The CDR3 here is CASSFGTGGETQYF. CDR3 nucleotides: TGTGCCAGCAGTTTCGGGACAGGGGGAGAGACCCAGTACTTC. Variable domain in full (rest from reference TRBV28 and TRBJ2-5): DVKVTQSSRYLVKRTGEKVFLECVQDMDHENMFWYRQDPGLGLRLIYFSYDVKMKEKGDIPEGYSVSREKKERFSLILESASTNQTSMYLCASSFGTGGETQYFGPGTRLLVL.

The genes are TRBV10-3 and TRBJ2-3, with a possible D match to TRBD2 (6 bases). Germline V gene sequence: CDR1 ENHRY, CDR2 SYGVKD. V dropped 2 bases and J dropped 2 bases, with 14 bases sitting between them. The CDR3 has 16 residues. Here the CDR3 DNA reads TGTGCCATCAGTGAGCGGGAGAGGGCTCTCACAGATACGCAGTATTTT. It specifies CAISERERALTDTQYF.

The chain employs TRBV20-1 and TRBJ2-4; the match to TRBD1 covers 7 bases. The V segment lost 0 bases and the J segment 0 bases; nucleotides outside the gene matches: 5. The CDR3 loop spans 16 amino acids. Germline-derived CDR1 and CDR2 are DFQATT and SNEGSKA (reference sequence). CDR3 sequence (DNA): TGCAGTGCTAGAGATCAGACAGGGCTAGCCAAAAACATTCAGTACTTC. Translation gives CSARDQTGLAKNIQYF.

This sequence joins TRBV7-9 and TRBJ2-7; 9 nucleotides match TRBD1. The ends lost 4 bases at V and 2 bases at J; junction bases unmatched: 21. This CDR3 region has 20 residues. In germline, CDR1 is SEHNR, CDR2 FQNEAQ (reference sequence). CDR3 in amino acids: CASSSTKQGADQAPTYEQYF. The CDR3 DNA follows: TGTGCCAGCAGCTCCACAAAACAGGGGGCGGACCAAGCCCCCACCTACGAGCAGTACTTC.

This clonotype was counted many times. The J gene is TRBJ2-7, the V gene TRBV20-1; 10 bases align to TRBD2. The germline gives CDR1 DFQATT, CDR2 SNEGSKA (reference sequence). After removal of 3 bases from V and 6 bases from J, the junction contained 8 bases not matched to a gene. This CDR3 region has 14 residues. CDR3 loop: CSASVSSGSREQYF. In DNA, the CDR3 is TGCAGTGCTAGTGTATCTAGCGGGAGTCGCGAGCAGTACTTC.

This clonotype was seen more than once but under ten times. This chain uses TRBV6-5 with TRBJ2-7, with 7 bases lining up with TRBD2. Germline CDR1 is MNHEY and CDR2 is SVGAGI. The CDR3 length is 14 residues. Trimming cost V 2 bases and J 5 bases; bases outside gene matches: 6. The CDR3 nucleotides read TGTGCCAGCAGTTACGGCGGGAGTCGGGACGAGCAGTACTTC. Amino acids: CASSYGGSRDEQYF.

CDR3 nucleotides: TGCGCCAGCAGCCAACTCTTAGTATCCCGCTACAATGAGCAGTTCTTC. Translated, it gives CASSQLLVSRYNEQFF. The V call is TRBV4-1, the J call TRBJ2-1; D is unresolved. The CDR3 extends over 16 amino acids. Germline V gene lookup returns CDR1 MGHRA and CDR2 YSYEKL. V gave up 2 bases and J gave up 3 bases, with 14 bases separating them.

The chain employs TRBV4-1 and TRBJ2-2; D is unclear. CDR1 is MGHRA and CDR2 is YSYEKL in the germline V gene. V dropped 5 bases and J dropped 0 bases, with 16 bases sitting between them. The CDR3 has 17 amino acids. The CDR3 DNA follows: TGCGCCAGCAGCGAAGGACCTACATTTACGAACACCGGGGAGCTGTTTTTT. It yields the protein CASSEGPTFTNTGELFF.

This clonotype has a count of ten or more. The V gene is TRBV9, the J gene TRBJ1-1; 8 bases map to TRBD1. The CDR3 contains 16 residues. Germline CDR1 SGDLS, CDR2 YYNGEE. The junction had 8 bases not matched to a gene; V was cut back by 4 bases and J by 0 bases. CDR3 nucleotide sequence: TGTGCCAGCAGCCTGGCCGGGACAGGCATGAACACTGAAGCTTTCTTT. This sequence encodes CASSLAGTGMNTEAFF.

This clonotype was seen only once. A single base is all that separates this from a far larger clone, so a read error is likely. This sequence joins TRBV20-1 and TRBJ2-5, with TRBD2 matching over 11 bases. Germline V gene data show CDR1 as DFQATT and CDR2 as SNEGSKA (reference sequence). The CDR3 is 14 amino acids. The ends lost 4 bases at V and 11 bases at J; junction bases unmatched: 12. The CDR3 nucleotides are TGCAGTGCTACGACTAGCGGGAACTACAATGAGCAGTACTTC. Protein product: CSATTSGNYNEQYF.

The CDR3 is CASSQDLGLREAFF. In DNA, the CDR3 is TGCGCCAGCAGCCAAGATCTTGGGTTGCGTGAAGCTTTCTTT. The chain links TRBV4-1 to TRBJ1-1; D gene ambiguous. The CDR3 runs 14 residues. Trimming removed 0 bases at V and 7 bases at J, with 12 bases between. Germline V CDR1 and CDR2: MGHRA, YSYEKL.

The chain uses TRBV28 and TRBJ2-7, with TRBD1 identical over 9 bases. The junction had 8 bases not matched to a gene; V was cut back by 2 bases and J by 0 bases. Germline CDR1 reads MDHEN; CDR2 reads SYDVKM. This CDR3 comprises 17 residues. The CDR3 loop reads CASSLPSGTGISYEQYF. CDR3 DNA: TGTGCCAGCAGTTTACCCTCCGGGACAGGGATCTCCTACGAGCAGTACTTC. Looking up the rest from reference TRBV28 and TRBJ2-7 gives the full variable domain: DVKVTQSSRYLVKRTGEKVFLECVQDMDHENMFWYRQDPGLGLRLIYFSYDVKMKEKGDIPEGYSVSREKKERFSLILESASTNQTSMYLCASSLPSGTGISYEQYFGPGTRLTVT.

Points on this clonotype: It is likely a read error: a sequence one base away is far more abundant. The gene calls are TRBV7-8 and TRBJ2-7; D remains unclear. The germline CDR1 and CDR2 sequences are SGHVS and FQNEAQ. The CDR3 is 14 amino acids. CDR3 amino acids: CASSLVAFSYGQYF. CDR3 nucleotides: TGTGCCAGCAGCTTAGTGGCTTTCTCCTACGGGCAGTACTTC.

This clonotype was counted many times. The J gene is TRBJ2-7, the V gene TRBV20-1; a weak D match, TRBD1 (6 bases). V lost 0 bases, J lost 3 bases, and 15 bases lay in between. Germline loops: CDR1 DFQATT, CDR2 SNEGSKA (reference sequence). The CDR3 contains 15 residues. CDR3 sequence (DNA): TGCAGTGCTAGAGACCCTGGGACACCTGGCTACGAGCAGTACTTC. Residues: CSARDPGTPGYEQYF.

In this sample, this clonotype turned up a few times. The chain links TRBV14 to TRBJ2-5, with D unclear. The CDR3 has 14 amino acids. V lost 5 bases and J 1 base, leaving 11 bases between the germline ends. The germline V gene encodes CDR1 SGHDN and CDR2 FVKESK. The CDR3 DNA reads TGTGCCAGCAGCTCCTTTAGGGCCCAAGAGACCCAGTACTTC. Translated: CASSSFRAQETQYF.

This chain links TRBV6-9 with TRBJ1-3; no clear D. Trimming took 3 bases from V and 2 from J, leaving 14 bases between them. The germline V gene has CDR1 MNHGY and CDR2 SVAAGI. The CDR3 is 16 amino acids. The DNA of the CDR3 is TGTGCCAGCAGTTACAAGTACAGTACGACTGGAAACACCATATATTTT. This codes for CASSYKYSTTGNTIYF.

Here the CDR3 reads CASSPQPAAYNEQFF. The CDR3 nucleotides read TGTGCCAGCAGCCCCCAGCCCGCGGCCTACAATGAGCAGTTCTTC. This chain uses TRBV7-3 with TRBJ2-1; D remains ambiguous. This CDR3 is built from 15 residues. Trimming removed 5 bases at V and 2 bases at J, with 13 bases between. Germline CDR1 and CDR2: SGHTA and FQGTGA.

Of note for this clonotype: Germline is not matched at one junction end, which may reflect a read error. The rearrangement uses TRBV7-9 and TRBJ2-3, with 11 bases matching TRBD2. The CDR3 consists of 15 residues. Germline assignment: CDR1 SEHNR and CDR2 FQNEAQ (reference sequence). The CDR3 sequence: CDSSLGTSGTDTQYF. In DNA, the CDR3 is TGTGACAGCAGCCTGGGGACTAGCGGTACAGATACGCAGTATTTT.